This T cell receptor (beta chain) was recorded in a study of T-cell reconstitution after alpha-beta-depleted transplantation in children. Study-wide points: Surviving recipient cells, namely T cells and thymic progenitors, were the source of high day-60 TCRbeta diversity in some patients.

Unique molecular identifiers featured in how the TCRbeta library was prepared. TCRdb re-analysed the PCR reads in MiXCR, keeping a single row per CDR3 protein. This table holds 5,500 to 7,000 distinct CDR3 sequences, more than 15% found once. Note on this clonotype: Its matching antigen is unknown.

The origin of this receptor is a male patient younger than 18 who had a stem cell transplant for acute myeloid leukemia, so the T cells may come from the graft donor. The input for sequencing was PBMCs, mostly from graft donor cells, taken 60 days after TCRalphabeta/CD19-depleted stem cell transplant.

This CDR3 is CASSMTGPSSYEQYF. The CDR3 coding sequence is TGTGCCAGCAGCATGACAGGGCCGAGCTCCTACGAGCAGTACTTC. V is TRBV7-8 and J is TRBJ2-7; 7 bases are shared with TRBD1. V was clipped by 5 bases and J by 0 bases; unmatched bases: 7. Germline loops: CDR1 SGHVS, CDR2 FQNEAQ. The CDR3 length is 15 residues.